Listed below are T cell receptor beta chains from one sample, sequenced in a study of T-cell reconstitution after alpha-beta-depleted transplantation in children. TCRdb itself ran the PCR reads through MiXCR, one entry per CDR3 protein. The repertoire holds roughly 310,000 distinct CDR3 sequences, with more than 20% as singletons. Sequencing used PBMCs, mostly from graft donor cells, obtained 180 days after TCRalphabeta/CD19-depleted stem cell transplant. The receptors here all came from a male patient younger than 18 who had a stem cell transplant for acute lymphoblastic leukemia, so the T cells may come from the graft donor. The CDR3 runs from the conserved cysteine through the conserved F or W. A D gene is named only where the DNA matches it firmly. Where a row states a size, it is once, few, many or the class of an expanded clone; other rows omit it.

TRBJ2-7	TRBV7-6	.	.	TGTGCCAGCAGCTTAATCCTAGCGCGTAACAATCCCCTCTCCGAGCAGTACTTC	CASSLILARNNPLSEQYF
TRBJ1-6	TRBV9	few	.	TGTGCCAGCAGCGTAGGGTCGGCCCATAATTCACCCCTCCACTTT	CASSVGSAHNSPLHF
TRBJ2-3	TRBV12-3/TRBV12-4	many	.	TGTGCCAGCAGTTTCCCAGATACGCAGTATTTT	CASSFPDTQYF
TRBJ2-1	TRBV5-6	.	.	TGTGCCAGCAGCCTCCGTTTTGCCCCATTCTCCTACAATGAGCAGTTCTTC	CASSLRFAPFSYNEQFF
TRBJ2-7	TRBV7-2	.	TRBD2	TGTGCCAGCAGCCGCAGACTAGCGTTAGAGCAGTACTTC	CASSRRLALEQYF
TRBJ2-1	TRBV9	.	TRBD2	TGTGCCAGCAGCTTGGCGGGAGAGGGCAATGAGCAGTTCTTC	CASSLAGEGNEQFF
TRBJ1-1	TRBV5-1	few	.	TGCGCCAGCAGCTTGTTAGGGGCGACTGAAGCTTTCTTT	CASSLLGATEAFF
TRBJ2-7	TRBV7-3	few	TRBD2	TGTGCCAGCAGCTTAGGAGCGGGAGGGCCCCACGAGCAGTACTTC	CASSLGAGGPHEQYF
TRBJ2-1	TRBV7-2	.	TRBD2	TGTGCCAGCAGCTTAGGTATCCTAGCGGGAGGTTGGGATGAGCAGTTCTTC	CASSLGILAGGWDEQFF
TRBJ2-1	TRBV25-1	.	.	TGTGCCAGCAGTACCCAGGGGACCTACAATGAGCAGTTCTTC	CASSTQGTYNEQFF
TRBJ2-1	TRBV3-1	few	.	TGTGCCAGCAGCCAAGATAAGGTAGTGAGGAGCGGTCTTGCCAATGAGCAGTTCTTC	CASSQDKVVRSGLANEQFF
TRBJ2-7	TRBV28	few	TRBD1	TGTGCCAGCAGGCGTCCGGGACAGGGGGTCTACGAGCAGTACTTC	CASRRPGQGVYEQYF
TRBJ2-3	TRBV2	few	TRBD2	TGTGCCAGCAGTGATGGAACTAGCGGGAGACAAGATACGCAGTATTTT	CASSDGTSGRQDTQYF
TRBJ1-4	TRBV5-1	.	TRBD1	TGCGCCAGCAGCTGGGGGACAGGGGGTTTGACTAATGAAAAACTGTTTTTT	CASSWGTGGLTNEKLFF
TRBJ2-7	TRBV29-1	.	TRBD1	TGCAGCGCTCTAGGGACAGGGGACTCCTACGAGCAGTACTTC	CSALGTGDSYEQYF
TRBJ2-3	TRBV27	.	.	TGTGCCAGCAGTTTGGGCAGGGGGCAAGGCGGGAGGCAAGATACGCAGTATTTT	CASSLGRGQGGRQDTQYF
TRBJ2-3	TRBV20-1	.	TRBD2	TGCAGTGCAACCACTAGCGGGAGGGCCCATACGCAGTATTTT	CSATTSGRAHTQYF
TRBJ1-4	TRBV5-1	few	.	TGCGCCAGCAGCTTCACAGGGTCTAATGAAAAACTGTTTTTT	CASSFTGSNEKLFF
TRBJ1-5	TRBV18	.	.	TGTGCCAGCTCACCAGGATTAGGCCGGGCGACCCAGCATTTT	CASSPGLGRATQHF
TRBJ2-5	TRBV3-1	.	.	TGTGCCAGCAGCAGGGCCTGGCGGGGACGGGGAGGGACCCAGTACTTC	CASSRAWRGRGGTQYF
TRBJ2-2	TRBV24-1	.	TRBD1	TGTGCCACCAGTGATGTGGGACAGGGGGCCCCCGGGGAGCTGTTTTTT	CATSDVGQGAPGELFF
TRBJ2-3	TRBV6-2/TRBV6-3	.	.	TGTGCCAGCAGCTCCCCTTCCACAGGTAGCACAGATACGCAGTATTTT	CASSSPSTGSTDTQYF
TRBJ2-3	TRBV18	few	TRBD1	TGTGCCAGCTCACCCATCAGAGGGCTCCCGACAGGGGATAGCACAGATACGCAGTATTTT	CASSPIRGLPTGDSTDTQYF
TRBJ2-1	TRBV10-3	.	TRBD2	TGTGCCATCAGTGAGAGGTCGGGGACTAGCGGCGATGAGCAGTTCTTC	CAISERSGTSGDEQFF
TRBJ2-2	TRBV7-6	.	TRBD1	TGTGCCAGCAGCTTAGAAGGACAGGTCCCCGGGGAGCTGTTTTTT	CASSLEGQVPGELFF
TRBJ2-4	TRBV5-1	few	.	TGCGCCAGCAGCTTGGAACCCCTAGCCAAAAACATTCAGTACTTC	CASSLEPLAKNIQYF
TRBJ2-1	TRBV20-1	.	.	TGCAGTGCTAGGGCCAATGAGCAGTTCTTC	CSARANEQFF
TRBJ1-3	TRBV20-1	.	.	TGCAGTGCTATCCCGACACACGCCGGAGGAAACACCATATATTTT	CSAIPTHAGGNTIYF
TRBJ2-3	TRBV20-1	many	.	TGCAGTGCCAGACCCCGAGGGGAGGTGACAGATACGCAGTATTTT	CSARPRGEVTDTQYF
TRBJ2-1	TRBV7-6	few	.	TGTGCCAGCAGCTTGTATGGGTTGGAGTACAATGAGCAGTTCTTC	CASSLYGLEYNEQFF